What follows are 16 T cell receptor beta chains derived from one specimen sequenced in a study of blood T cell repertoires in COVID-19. The repertoire was sequenced with immunoSEQ multiplex PCR; TCRdb's copy has only in-frame clones and lacks some. The sample yields under 200,000 clones, around 81% seen once. The sequenced material came from peripheral blood. The receptor source for this set is a woman older than 75 with COVID-19, enrolled during active disease.

CDR3 sequence reads: CASSLEGAGNSPLHF. The CDR3 DNA reads TGCGCCAGCAGCTTGGAGGGGGCGGGGAATTCACCCCTCCACTTT. V gene TRBV5-1 combines with J gene TRBJ1-6, with 7 bases that match TRBD1. The J segment lost 7 bases and the V segment lost 0 bases, leaving 4 bases of the junction unmatched. Germline CDR1 and CDR2: SGHRS and YFSETQ. The CDR3 covers 15 residues.

This chain uses TRBV18 with TRBJ2-7, with D perhaps TRBD1 (6 bases). The V gene lost 4 bases and the J gene lost 0 bases, with 13 bases spanning the gap. Germline CDR1 KGHSH, CDR2 LQKENI. The CDR3 contains 15 residues. CDR3 bases: TGTGCCAGCTCACACTACAGGGATAGCTCCTACGAGCAGTACTTC. Amino acids: CASSHYRDSSYEQYF.

The chain employs TRBV12-3 or TRBV12-4 and TRBJ1-2; the D is unclear. This CDR3 contains 12 residues. The germline V and J ends were trimmed by 7 bases and 1 base, with 7 bases remaining between them. The CDR3 bases are TGTGCCAGCACCCCCTTTAACTATGGCTACACCTTC. This gives the protein CASTPFNYGYTF.

The rearrangement joins TRBV7-2 to TRBJ2-1, with 12 bases aligning to TRBD2. The CDR3 consists of 18 residues. V lost 1 base, J lost 3 bases, and 7 bases stayed unmatched. The germline V gene has CDR1 SGHTA and CDR2 FQGNSA. The CDR3 loop reads CASSLVLLAGGLYNEQFF. In nucleotides, the CDR3 is TGTGCCAGCAGCTTAGTCCTCCTAGCGGGGGGGCTCTACAATGAGCAGTTCTTC.

The chain joins TRBV19 to TRBJ2-3; 9 bases agree with TRBD1. J lost 4 bases, V lost 6 bases, and 11 bases had no gene match. The CDR3 covers 16 residues. Germline loops: CDR1 LNHDA, CDR2 SQIVND (reference sequence). This CDR3 reads CASRGTGTGIADTQYF. The CDR3 DNA reads as TGTGCCAGTAGGGGGACCGGGACAGGGATCGCAGATACGCAGTATTTT.

V gene TRBV29-1 combines with J gene TRBJ2-2; tentatively, D is TRBD2 (6 bases). CDR1 is SQVTM and CDR2 is ANQGSEA in the germline V gene. CDR3 length equals 13 residues. Trimming cost V 4 bases and J 6 bases, with 12 bases left between them. CDR3 loop: CSVGPGEAGELFF. Here the CDR3 DNA reads TGCAGCGTTGGGCCGGGGGAGGCCGGGGAGCTGTTTTTT.

This clone was found once. The rearrangement links TRBV27 to TRBJ2-7; the match to TRBD2 covers 7 bases. Germline trimming cut 3 bases from V and 2 bases from J; bases unmatched to any gene: 4. The CDR3 has 14 residues. CDR1 is MNHEY and CDR2 is SMNVEV in the germline V gene (reference sequence). CDR3 nucleotides: TGTGCCAGCAGTTTCAGTACTAGCGCCTACGAGCAGTACTTC. Amino acid sequence: CASSFSTSAYEQYF.

The CDR3 bases are TGTGCCAGCAGCGACTCCCAGGGACTAGCGGGAGTAGGGCAAGATACGCAGTATTTT. Translating it yields CASSDSQGLAGVGQDTQYF. The J gene is TRBJ2-3, the V gene TRBV9, with 14 bases that match TRBD2. After removal of 3 bases from V and 5 bases from J, the junction contained 14 bases not matched to a gene. The CDR3 length is 19 residues. Germline loops: CDR1 SGDLS, CDR2 YYNGEE. The whole variable domain, remainder taken from reference TRBV9 and TRBJ2-3, is DSGVTQTPKHLITATGQRVTLRCSPRSGDLSVYWYQQSLDQGLQFLIQYYNGEERAKGNILERFSAQQFPDLHSELNLSSLELGDSALYFCASSDSQGLAGVGQDTQYFGPGTRLTVL.

The chain combines TRBV5-4 with TRBJ1-1, with 7 bases identical to TRBD1. The CDR3 is 17 residues long. Germline CDR1 SGHNT, CDR2 YYREEE (reference sequence). V dropped 4 bases and J dropped 1; count of bases not matched to a gene: 13. CDR3 sequence: CASSPPLGTAKNTEAFF. CDR3 bases: TGTGCCAGCAGCCCCCCCCTTGGGACAGCCAAGAACACTGAAGCTTTCTTT. Full variable domain (rest looked up from reference TRBV5-4 and TRBJ1-1): ETGVTQSPTHLIKTRGQQVTLRCSSQSGHNTVSWYQQALGQGPQFIFQYYREEENGRGNFPPRFSGLQFPNYSSELNVNALELDDSALYLCASSPPLGTAKNTEAFFGQGTRLTVV.

This clone was seen a single time. The chain joins TRBV7-9 to TRBJ1-2, with D maybe TRBD1 (6 bases). CDR1 and CDR2 from the germline V gene are SEHNR and FQNEAQ (reference sequence). This CDR3 has 12 residues. V was clipped by 5 bases and J by 7 bases, with 11 bases between them. In DNA form, the CDR3 reads TGTGCCAGCAGCGAGGGGGAAGGTGGCTACACCTTC. Encoded protein: CASSEGEGGYTF.

This CDR3 reads CASSLTPGMNTGELFF. CDR3 DNA sequence: TGTGCCAGCAGCTTAACCCCAGGAATGAACACCGGGGAGCTGTTTTTT. V and J are TRBV7-9 and TRBJ2-2; no reliable D call. The CDR3 extends over 16 amino acids. The germline V gene has CDR1 SEHNR and CDR2 FQNEAQ (reference sequence). Deletions cut 2 bases from V and 1 base from J, with 11 bases between.

The chain has TRBV24-1 and TRBJ1-5; 12 positions agree with TRBD1. The CDR3 runs 15 residues. From germline, CDR1 is KGHDR and CDR2 SFDVKD. Losses at the gene ends were 6 bases for V and 5 bases for J; bases not matched to a gene: 4. The CDR3 coding sequence is TGTGCCACCAGTCGGGACAGGGGGCGGGATCAGCCCCAGCATTTT. Protein product: CATSRDRGRDQPQHF.

About this clone itself: The sample contains more than one DNA sequence encoding this CDR3. This chain uses TRBV19 with TRBJ1-1; no reliable D call. CDR3 size: 14 residues. With 1 base removed from V and 5 bases from J, the gap between germline ends came to 11 bases. Per germline, CDR1 LNHDA and CDR2 SQIVND (reference sequence). In nucleotides, the CDR3 is TGTGCCAGTAGTATAGGGGCGGGTCGGACTGAAGCTTTCTTT. This codes for CASSIGAGRTEAFF.

This clone is a singleton in its sample. The J gene is TRBJ1-1, the V gene TRBV9; TRBD1 aligns across 8 bases. Germline V gene lookup returns CDR1 SGDLS and CDR2 YYNGEE. The CDR3 runs to 13 residues. The V segment lost 5 bases and the J segment 4 bases; nucleotides outside the gene matches: 4. The CDR3 region has the DNA TGTGCCAGCAGTGCAGGGGGCGGCACTGAAGCTTTCTTT. As protein: CASSAGGGTEAFF.

The count of this clone is one. V and J are TRBV5-4 and TRBJ2-1; 11 bases are a match to TRBD2. Germline loops: CDR1 SGHNT, CDR2 YYREEE (reference sequence). After removal of 5 bases from V and 3 bases from J, the junction contained 4 bases not matched to a gene. The CDR3 has 15 amino acids. CDR3 residues: CASRSGLADYNEQFF. In DNA form, the CDR3 reads TGTGCCAGCAGATCGGGACTAGCGGACTACAATGAGCAGTTCTTC.

This chain uses TRBV4-1 with TRBJ2-3; TRBD2 aligns across 14 bases. The V gene end was trimmed by 4 bases and the J gene end by 1 base; junction bases not matched to a gene: 4. Per the germline V gene, CDR1 is MGHRA and CDR2 is YSYEKL. This CDR3 region has 17 residues. CDR3 region: CASSPEGLAGGTDTQYF. Written as DNA, the CDR3 is TGCGCCAGCAGCCCGGAGGGACTAGCGGGGGGCACAGATACGCAGTATTTT.